This T cell receptor beta chain came from a study of CD8 T cells in ankylosing spondylitis. Study findings and constraints: A motif of eight or nine highly homologous TCR beta variants was seen as apparently characteristic of ankylosing spondylitis blood.

The germline V gene has CDR1 MNHNS and CDR2 SASEGT. CDR3 length equals 15 residues. With 1 base clipped from V and 8 bases from J, the junction kept 6 bases outside the gene matches. Construction of TCR beta libraries was performed using quantitative 5'-RACE with molecular barcodes. TCRdb re-called the 5' RACE reads through MiXCR, storing one row per CDR3 protein. This sample yields some 700,000 distinct CDR3 sequences, of which 15% to 20% are seen a single time; under 20% belongs to the top ten. Concerning this clonotype: What it binds is not known.

The sequencing input was blood, either unsorted or a sorted T cell fraction (not recorded which). This chain connects TRBV6-1 to TRBJ2-1, with 9 nucleotides matching TRBD1. This TCR came from a male donor with ankylosing spondylitis. The CDR3 DNA sequence: TGTGCCAGCAGTGAAGGGGACAGGGTGTTTCATGAGCAGTTCTTC. This sequence encodes CASSEGDRVFHEQFF.